This is a list of T cell receptor beta chains from one sample in a study of radiotherapy plus CTLA-4 blockade in lung cancer. Using immunoSEQ multiplex PCR, the repertoire was profiled, and TCRdb retains in-frame clones only, with some absent. The sample records roughly 110,000 clones, more than 70% being singletons. This specimen consisted of peripheral blood, obtained from a patient treated with radiotherapy plus ipilimumab. These receptors all come from a human donor with non-small cell lung cancer that progressed on radiotherapy plus ipilimumab. Some clones in this sample may be carry-over from other donors' samples. The CDR3 runs from the conserved cysteine through the conserved F or W. D genes are given only for firm matches. For some rows the clone size is stated as once, few or many, or as a class when expanded; others skip it.

CASSLRGEAFF,TGTGCCAGCAGCTTAAGGGGTGAAGCTTTCTTT,-,TRBV7-9,TRBJ1-1,once
CASGHRATNEKLFF,TGTGCCAGTGGACACCGAGCAACTAATGAAAAACTGTTTTTT,-,TRBV19,TRBJ1-4,few
CASSQGANYGYTF,TGTGCCAGCAGCCAGGGGGCTAACTATGGCTACACCTTC,-,TRBV14,TRBJ1-2,-
CASSIAPRGGLNEAFF,TGTGCCAGTAGTATAGCCCCCCGGGGGGGACTTAACGAAGCTTTCTTT,-,TRBV19,TRBJ1-1,-
CASSLNGLTKNIQYF,TGTGCCAGCAGTCTTAACGGGTTAACCAAAAACATTCAGTACTTC,-,TRBV6-5,TRBJ2-4,-
CASRYRGVGYNEQFF,TGTGCCAGCAGGTACAGGGGGGTTGGGTACAATGAGCAGTTCTTC,TRBD1,TRBV2,TRBJ2-1,-
CASSTGPLEGYTF,TGTGCCAGCAGTACCGGGCCCCTGGAGGGCTACACCTTC,-,TRBV6-1,TRBJ1-2,few
CASSRQGAYTGELFF,TGTGCCAGCAGCCGACAGGGGGCCTACACCGGGGAGCTGTTTTTT,TRBD1,TRBV14,TRBJ2-2,-
CASSLAWAANTGELFF,TGTGCCAGCAGCTTGGCCTGGGCGGCGAACACCGGGGAGCTGTTTTTT,-,TRBV5-4,TRBJ2-2,-
CASSPTQGALEKLFF,TGTGCCAGCAGTCCCACTCAGGGGGCGCTTGAAAAACTGTTTTTT,TRBD1,TRBV6-5,TRBJ1-4,once
CASSEKGSANYGYTF,TGTGCCAGCAGCGAGAAAGGATCAGCTAACTATGGCTACACCTTC,-,TRBV14,TRBJ1-2,-
CASRATGNSPLHF,TGTGCCAGCAGGGCTACGGGGAATTCACCCCTCCACTTT,-,TRBV5-5,TRBJ1-6,-
CASSPQGTNTEAFF,TGTGCCAGCTCACCACAGGGGACGAACACTGAAGCTTTCTTT,-,TRBV18,TRBJ1-1,-
CASSVLSTGELFF,TGTGCCAGCAGCGTACTGTCCACCGGGGAGCTGTTTTTT,-,TRBV9,TRBJ2-2,-
CASSPDITGELFF,TGTGCCAGCAGCCCGGACATCACCGGGGAGCTGTTTTTT,-,TRBV7-2,TRBJ2-2,-
CASSSGLPSRGYTF,TGTGCCAGCAGTTCGGGACTCCCAAGCCGTGGCTACACCTTC,-,TRBV7-9,TRBJ1-2,-
CASSHSGTALTGELFF,TGTGCCAGCTCTCATTCCGGGACAGCTCTTACCGGGGAGCTGTTTTTT,TRBD1,TRBV27,TRBJ2-2,-
CASSTDSSETQYF,TGTGCCAGCAGCACCGACTCATCGGAGACCCAGTACTTC,-,TRBV13,TRBJ2-5,-
CASSMGLVSNEQYF,TGTGCCAGTAGTATGGGGCTCGTGTCGAACGAGCAGTACTTC,-,TRBV19,TRBJ2-7,-
CASSLLGGPLKGQPQHF,TGTGCCAGCAGCTTACTTGGGGGGCCCCTCAAGGGACAGCCCCAGCATTTT,-,TRBV7-3,TRBJ1-5,-
CASSLERGPVYGYTF,TGTGCCAGCAGCTTAGAGAGGGGCCCCGTCTATGGCTACACCTTC,-,TRBV7-2,TRBJ1-2,once
CASSPGTVPYEQYF,TGTGCCAGCAGTCCTGGGACGGTGCCCTACGAGCAGTACTTC,-,TRBV6-5,TRBJ2-7,-